Below are 20 T cell receptor beta chains sequenced from a single sample in a study of blood T cell repertoires in COVID-19. The data were produced by immunoSEQ multiplex PCR, yet TCRdb's version contains in-frame clones alone and is incomplete. The sample includes approximately 97,000 clones, 86% seen only once; the top ten take under 20%. Specimen: peripheral blood. These TCRs come from a woman older than 75 with acute or convalescent COVID-19.

The V and J genes are TRBV29-1 and TRBJ2-3; TRBD2 aligns across 8 bases. This CDR3 has 18 residues. Germline assignment: CDR1 SQVTM and CDR2 ANQGSEA. The V segment lost 5 bases and the J segment 1 base; nucleotides outside the gene matches: 17. CDR3 loop: CSVTRENGGALGTDTQYF. CDR3 bases: TGCAGCGTTACACGCGAGAACGGGGGGGCCCTAGGCACAGATACGCAGTATTTT.

The DNA of the CDR3 is TGTGCCAGCAGCTTACGATTCGCTTCGGGAACCCTCCACTTT. Amino acids: CASSLRFASGTLHF. The J gene is TRBJ1-6, the V gene TRBV11-3; D not resolved. The CDR3 consists of 14 residues. Germline loops: CDR1 SGHNT, CDR2 YENEEA. Trimming shortened V by 2 bases and J by 14 bases, and 16 bases separated the two germline ends.

V is TRBV5-1 and J is TRBJ2-7, with D perhaps TRBD2 (5 bases). The CDR3 covers 12 residues. V lost 2 bases, J lost 3 bases, and 6 bases lay in between. Germline lookup yields CDR1 SGHRS and CDR2 YFSETQ. The CDR3 DNA sequence: TGCGCCAGCAGCTTCGCGGGCTACGAGCAGTACTTC. Translation gives CASSFAGYEQYF.

The V and J genes are TRBV6-1 and TRBJ1-1; D call uncertain. The length of the CDR3 is 14 residues. Trimming left V 2 bases short and J 1 base short, with 8 bases between. CDR1 is MNHNS and CDR2 is SASEGT in the germline V gene. This CDR3 is CASSETGRNTEAFF. In DNA form, the CDR3 reads TGTGCCAGCAGTGAAACCGGGAGGAACACTGAAGCTTTCTTT.

CDR3 DNA: TGTGCCAGCAGCCAACGCCAGGGGTACGGAGATACGCAGTATTTT. Translating gives CASSQRQGYGDTQYF. The V gene is TRBV3-1 (or the pseudogene TRBV3-2), the J gene TRBJ2-3, with D possibly TRBD1 on 6 matching bases. The V end lost 2 bases, the J end lost 5 bases, and 14 bases lay between the germline ends. Per germline, CDR1 LGHDT and CDR2 YNNKEL (reference sequence). CDR3 length: 15 amino acids.

V usage is TRBV6-5 and J usage is TRBJ1-3; 8 bases align to TRBD1. Per the germline V gene, CDR1 is MNHEY and CDR2 is SVGAGI. V was pared by 0 bases and J by 3 bases, with 4 bases of the junction left unmatched. This CDR3 contains 16 residues. The CDR3 protein is CASSYSTGAVGNTIYF. As DNA, the CDR3 is TGTGCCAGCAGTTACTCGACAGGGGCCGTTGGAAACACCATATATTTT.

The V and J genes are TRBV7-8 and TRBJ2-7, with D tentatively TRBD2 (5 bases). Trimming removed 0 bases from V and 2 bases from J, with 14 bases in between. This CDR3 has 16 amino acids. CDR1 and CDR2 (germline): SGHVS, FQNEAQ. CDR3 sequence reads: CASSLAVRGRAYEQYF. In DNA, the CDR3 is TGTGCCAGCAGCTTAGCGGTTCGGGGTAGGGCCTACGAGCAGTACTTC.

The genes are TRBV2 and TRBJ2-2; a possible D gene is TRBD2 (6 bases). The CDR3 loop spans 15 amino acids. Looked up from germline, CDR1 is SNHLY and CDR2 is FYNNEI. Trimming left V 6 bases short and J 5 bases short, with 16 bases between. The DNA of the CDR3 is TGTGCCAGCAGAGCGGCGTTAGGAGGGACCGGGGAGCTGTTTTTT. The encoded protein is CASRAALGGTGELFF.

The chain couples TRBV9 to TRBJ1-3; D is unclear. Trimming left V 3 bases short and J 0 bases short, with 10 bases between. Germline CDR1 SGDLS, CDR2 YYNGEE. This CDR3 has 15 residues. The CDR3 DNA reads TGTGCCAGCAGCGGCGACATGAGCTCTGGAAACACCATATATTTT. Amino acids: CASSGDMSSGNTIYF.

V gene TRBV3-1 (or the pseudogene TRBV3-2) combines with J gene TRBJ1-5; perhaps TRBD1 as D (5 bases). The V and J ends lost 1 base and 6 bases respectively, with 10 bases between them. The CDR3 sequence is 14 residues long. Germline V CDR1 and CDR2: LGHDT, YNNKEL (reference sequence). The CDR3 protein is CASSQVQGGQPQHF. CDR3 in DNA: TGTGCCAGCAGCCAAGTTCAGGGCGGTCAGCCCCAGCATTTT.

The V call is TRBV14, the J call TRBJ2-7, with 9 bases identical to TRBD1. The ends lost 4 bases at V and 1 base at J; junction bases unmatched: 8. CDR1 SGHDN and CDR2 FVKESK come from the germline V gene. CDR3 length: 16 residues. This CDR3 reads CASSPYGTGRSYEQYF. The CDR3 DNA reads TGTGCCAGCAGCCCTTACGGGACAGGGCGATCCTACGAGCAGTACTTC.

V and J are TRBV10-2 and TRBJ2-5; 9 nucleotides match TRBD2. This CDR3 has 15 residues. CDR1 and CDR2 from the germline V gene are WSHSY and SAAADI. Trimming removed 6 bases from V and 5 bases from J; junction bases left unmatched: 10. DNA of the CDR3: TGCGCCAGCAGCTGGGCGGCGGGGGGGCGGGAGACCCAGTACTTC. This codes for CASSWAAGGRETQYF.

The genes are TRBV20-1 and TRBJ2-2; maybe TRBD2 (6 bases). V dropped 3 bases and J dropped 1 base, with 9 bases sitting between them. Germline V CDR1 and CDR2: DFQATT, SNEGSKA (reference sequence). The CDR3 is 14 residues long. In nucleotides, the CDR3 is TGCAGTGCTAGTGGGGACTTGAACACCGGGGAGCTGTTTTTT. Encoded protein: CSASGDLNTGELFF.

This chain links TRBV29-1 with TRBJ1-2, with a tentative D call TRBD1 (6 bases). The CDR3 is 13 amino acids. Germline-derived CDR1 and CDR2 are SQVTM and ANQGSEA. The CDR3 is CGTKGGRFYGYTF. CDR3 DNA: TGCGGTACTAAGGGGGGGCGTTTCTATGGCTACACCTTC.

The chain recombines TRBV2 with TRBJ2-7, with D possibly TRBD2 on 6 matching bases. CDR1 and CDR2 from the germline V gene are SNHLY and FYNNEI. CDR3 size: 16 residues. V was shortened by 7 bases and J by 0 bases, with 19 bases between the two germline ends. The CDR3 loop is CASNRLERASSYEQYF. CDR3 sequence (DNA): TGTGCCAGCAACCGACTAGAAAGGGCGTCCTCCTACGAGCAGTACTTC. The whole variable domain, remainder taken from reference TRBV2 and TRBJ2-7, is EPEVTQTPSHQVTQMGQEVILRCVPISNHLYFYWYRQILGQKVEFLVSFYNNEISEKSEIFDDQFSVERPDGSNFTLKIRSTKLEDSAMYFCASNRLERASSYEQYFGPGTRLTVT.

V and J are TRBV7-2 and TRBJ2-1; the D gene is possibly TRBD1 (6 bases). CDR1 SGHTA and CDR2 FQGNSA come from the germline V gene. CDR3 size: 14 residues. V lost 5 bases to trimming and J lost 6 bases, with 14 bases between them. CDR3 region: CASSITTGSNEQFF. The CDR3 DNA reads as TGTGCCAGCAGCATAACAACAGGGTCCAATGAGCAGTTCTTC.

The chain couples TRBV5-5 to TRBJ2-1; the D is unclear. This CDR3 comprises 11 residues. Germline V gene sequence: CDR1 SGHKS, CDR2 YYEKEE (reference sequence). Trimming removed 2 bases from V and 5 bases from J, with 2 bases in between. The CDR3 loop reads CASSFNNEQFF. The CDR3 DNA sequence: TGTGCCAGCAGCTTTAACAATGAGCAGTTCTTC.

This rearrangement joins TRBV5-4 to TRBJ1-2, with D hard to call. Looked up from germline, CDR1 is SGHNT and CDR2 is YYREEE (reference sequence). V was trimmed by 0 bases and J by 4 bases, leaving 4 bases between them. There are 12 residues in the CDR3. For the CDR3, the DNA is TGTGCCAGCAGCTTGGACAGCTATGGCTACACCTTC. Its translation is CASSLDSYGYTF. Looking up the rest from reference TRBV5-4 and TRBJ1-2 gives the full variable domain: ETGVTQSPTHLIKTRGQQVTLRCSSQSGHNTVSWYQQALGQGPQFIFQYYREEENGRGNFPPRFSGLQFPNYSSELNVNALELDDSALYLCASSLDSYGYTFGSGTRLTVV.

CDR3 nucleotides: TGTGCCAGCTCACCACGCGGGACAGTTGCCGGGGAGCTGTTTTTT. Protein product: CASSPRGTVAGELFF. The rearrangement links TRBV18 to TRBJ2-2; perhaps TRBD1 as D (7 bases). V gave up 1 base and J gave up 6 bases, with 12 bases separating them. CDR1 is KGHSH, CDR2 LQKENI, per germline. This CDR3 has 15 residues.

This chain connects TRBV7-3 to TRBJ1-2; possible D gene TRBD1, 5 bases. Per germline, CDR1 SGHTA and CDR2 FQGTGA. V was clipped by 5 bases and J by 8 bases, with 15 bases between them. The CDR3 spans 13 residues. The CDR3 region is CASSSGASSGYTF. The CDR3 nucleotides are TGTGCCAGCAGCAGCGGGGCGAGTAGCGGCTACACCTTC.